This TCR beta chain came from a study of blood T cell repertoires in COVID-19. The overall study: The origin of the acute and convalescent COVID-19 samples was the United States, Italy and Spain. From T cells, B-cell-depleted T cells, or PBMCs came the material, which was cDNA or gDNA.

Per the germline V gene, CDR1 is SNHLY and CDR2 is FYNNEI. This CDR3 region has 21 residues. V was pared by 6 bases and J by 1 base, with 28 bases between. Original analysis: Nucleated cell number was recorded as an estimate derived from reference gene primer amplification. TCRdb's table, derived via immunoSEQ multiplex PCR, lists solely in-frame clones and lacks some. V, J and clone size are those of that table, while D and trimming were read from the DNA. Of approximately 400,000 clones listed, approximately 77% are singletons. Source material: peripheral blood. The J gene is TRBJ2-6, the V gene TRBV2, with a possible D match to TRBD1 (6 bases). The origin of this receptor is a human donor with acute or convalescent COVID-19. The donor label of this sample is uncertain. The DNA for the CDR3 is TGTGCCAGCAGCGCCAGGGGATGGACTCCAGGCGAACCTTCTGGGGCCAACGTCCTGACTTTC. It translates to CASSARGWTPGEPSGANVLTF.